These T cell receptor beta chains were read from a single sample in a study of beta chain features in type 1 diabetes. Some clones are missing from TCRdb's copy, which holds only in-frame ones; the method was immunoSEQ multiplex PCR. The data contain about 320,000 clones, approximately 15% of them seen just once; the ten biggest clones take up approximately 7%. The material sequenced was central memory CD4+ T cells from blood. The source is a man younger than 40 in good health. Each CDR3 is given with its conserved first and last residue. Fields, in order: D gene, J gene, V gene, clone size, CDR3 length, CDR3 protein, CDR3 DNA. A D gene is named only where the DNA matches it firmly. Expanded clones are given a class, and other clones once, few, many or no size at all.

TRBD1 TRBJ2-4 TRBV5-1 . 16 CASSLSGQGARGIQYF TGCGCCAGCAGCTTATCGGGACAGGGGGCGCGGGGCATTCAGTACTTC
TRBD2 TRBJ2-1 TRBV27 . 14 CAARAGGPSPEQFF TGTGCCGCCCGAGCGGGGGGGCCTAGCCCTGAGCAGTTCTTC
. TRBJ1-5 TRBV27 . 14 CASSLDGRYQPQHF TGTGCCAGCAGCCTGGACGGACGTTATCAGCCCCAGCATTTT
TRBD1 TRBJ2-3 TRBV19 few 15 CASSTGQGATDTQYF TGTGCCAGTAGTACCGGACAGGGGGCAACAGATACGCAGTATTTT
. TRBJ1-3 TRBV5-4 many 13 CASSHSEGNTIYF TGCGCCAGCAGCCACTCGGAAGGAAACACCATATATTTT
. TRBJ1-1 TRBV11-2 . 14 CASSPGVRSFEAFF TGTGCCAGCAGCCCCGGGGTCCGGTCCTTTGAAGCTTTCTTT
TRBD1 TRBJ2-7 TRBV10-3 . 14 CAITDRGSRYEQYF TGTGCCATCACTGACAGGGGGTCTCGCTACGAGCAGTACTTC
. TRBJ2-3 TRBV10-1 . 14 CASSASRFTDTQYF TGCGCCAGCAGTGCTTCCAGGTTCACAGATACGCAGTATTTT
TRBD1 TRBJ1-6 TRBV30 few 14 CAWSQGQGGSPLHF TGTGCCTGGAGTCAGGGACAGGGCGGCTCACCCCTCCACTTT
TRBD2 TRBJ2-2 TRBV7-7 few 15 CASSPTRAGAGELFF TGTGCCAGCAGCCCCACTCGGGCGGGAGCCGGGGAGCTGTTTTTT